This entry lists 23 T cell receptor beta chains sequenced from one sample in a study of T cell repertoires in ileal Crohn's disease. Clones were read by immunoSEQ multiplex PCR, and TCRdb kept only the in-frame ones, dropping some. The sample yields about 62,000 clones, roughly nine tenths seen once. This sample's time point: neoterminal ileum biopsy at postoperative endoscopy, about 6 months after surgery. The sequencing input was ileal tissue. Receptors originate from an adult with Crohn's disease.

The chain employs TRBV5-4 and TRBJ2-5; 7 positions agree with TRBD1. V was clipped by 4 bases and J by 3 bases; unmatched bases: 6. The CDR3 loop spans 14 amino acids. Germline CDR1 is SGHNT and CDR2 is YYREEE (reference sequence). The CDR3 DNA reads as TGTGCCAGCAGCCATCCCGGGACAGAAGAGACCCAGTACTTC. Amino acid sequence: CASSHPGTEETQYF.

This chain connects TRBV28 to TRBJ1-2, with 9 bases that match TRBD1. The germline V gene has CDR1 MDHEN and CDR2 SYDVKM. The CDR3 extends over 16 amino acids. Trimming at V came to 6 bases and at J to 7 bases, leaving 15 bases not matched to a gene. As DNA, the CDR3 is TGTGCCAGCAGAATGGGACTCGGGACAGGGACAGCTGGCTACACCTTC. Its translation: CASRMGLGTGTAGYTF.

The V gene is TRBV9, the J gene TRBJ2-1, with 13 bases lining up with TRBD2. Germline CDR1 reads SGDLS; CDR2 reads YYNGEE. The CDR3 contains 16 residues. V dropped 2 bases and J dropped 5; count of bases not matched to a gene: 4. CDR3 amino acids: CASSVGTSGKNNEQFF. The CDR3 nucleotides read TGTGCCAGCAGCGTCGGGACTAGCGGGAAGAACAATGAGCAGTTCTTC.

CDR3 nucleotide sequence: TGTGCCAGCAGCCCAAGACTAGCGGGGGGGCCGACGGCAGAGACCCAGTACTTC. It translates to CASSPRLAGGPTAETQYF. The V call is TRBV7-8, the J call TRBJ2-5; 14 nucleotides align to TRBD2. CDR3 length equals 18 residues. Trimming took 5 bases from V and 4 from J; bases not matched to a gene: 12. Germline V CDR1 and CDR2: SGHVS, FQNEAQ. The full variable domain, with the rest looked up from reference TRBV7-8 and TRBJ2-5, is GAGVSQSPRYKVAKRGQDVALRCDPISGHVSLFWYQQALGQGPEFLTYFQNEAQLDKSGLPSDRFFAERPEGSVSTLKIQRTQQEDSAVYLCASSPRLAGGPTAETQYFGPGTRLLVL.

V gene TRBV2 combines with J gene TRBJ2-2, with 8 positions matching TRBD2. Germline V CDR1 and CDR2: SNHLY, FYNNEI. The CDR3 is 18 amino acids. V lost 5 bases to trimming and J lost 1 base; unmatched junction nucleotides: 12. As DNA, the CDR3 is TGTGCCAGCAGTCCCTGGATGGGCGGGGGGATGAACACCGGGGAGCTGTTTTTT. It specifies CASSPWMGGGMNTGELFF.

This chain links TRBV20-1 with TRBJ2-1; D gene ambiguous. The V and J ends lost 3 bases and 6 bases respectively, with 6 bases between them. Germline V gene lookup returns CDR1 DFQATT and CDR2 SNEGSKA (reference sequence). This CDR3 comprises 11 residues. CDR3 sequence: CSASQANEQFF. The CDR3 DNA reads TGCAGTGCTAGTCAGGCCAATGAGCAGTTCTTC.

J is TRBJ1-6 and V is TRBV29-1; tentative D call: TRBD1 (6 bases). The CDR3 runs to 12 residues. Deletions cut 5 bases from V and 14 bases from J, with 16 bases between. CDR1 and CDR2 (germline): SQVTM, ANQGSEA. The CDR3 DNA sequence: TGCAGCGTTTTTACAGGGAAGAACACCCTCCACTTT. It specifies CSVFTGKNTLHF. The complete variable domain, with remaining parts taken from reference TRBV29-1 and TRBJ1-6, reads SAVISQKPSRDICQRGTSLTIQCQVDSQVTMMFWYRQQPGQSLTLIATANQGSEATYESGFVIDKFPISRPNLTFSTLTVSNMSPEDSSIYLCSVFTGKNTLHFGNGTRLTVT.

J is TRBJ1-1 and V is TRBV9, with D possibly matching TRBD1 (5 bases). Per the germline V gene, CDR1 is SGDLS and CDR2 is YYNGEE. The ends were cut back, 2 bases at V and 6 bases at J, with 11 bases in the middle. The CDR3 covers 13 residues. The CDR3 here is CASSVGREAEAFF. DNA for the CDR3: TGTGCCAGCAGCGTCGGCAGGGAGGCTGAAGCTTTCTTT.

This chain links TRBV11-2 with TRBJ1-1; tentative D call: TRBD1 (6 bases). From germline, CDR1 is SGHAT and CDR2 FQNNGV. The CDR3 loop spans 15 amino acids. The V and J ends lost 3 bases and 1 base respectively, with 12 bases between them. The CDR3 DNA follows: TGTGCCAGCAGCTTCTTAGGGGGACCGAACACTGAAGCTTTCTTT. Residues: CASSFLGGPNTEAFF.

The V and J genes are TRBV20-1 and TRBJ2-5; D unresolved. The CDR3 extends over 11 amino acids. Germline CDR1 and CDR2: DFQATT and SNEGSKA (reference sequence). The germline V and J ends were trimmed by 4 bases and 2 bases, with 5 bases remaining between them. CDR3 residues: CSATPQETQYF. The CDR3 nucleotides are TGCAGTGCTACCCCACAAGAGACCCAGTACTTC.

The rearrangement links TRBV5-4 to TRBJ1-2, with D possibly TRBD1 on 5 matching bases. CDR3 length: 15 residues. V was shortened by 4 bases and J by 4 bases, with 17 bases between the two germline ends. Germline values: CDR1 SGHNT, CDR2 YYREEE (reference sequence). The CDR3, as DNA: TGTGCCAGCAGCCCCCGGGGGGGTGAAAGCTATGGCTACACCTTC. Translating gives CASSPRGGESYGYTF.

This clone has a single count. The chain couples TRBV7-8 to TRBJ2-3, with 12 bases that match TRBD1. Trimming removed 3 bases from V and 3 bases from J; junction bases left unmatched: 7. CDR3 length equals 17 residues. The germline CDR1 and CDR2 sequences are SGHVS and FQNEAQ. The CDR3 sequence is CASSLGTGGSPTDTQYF. DNA of the CDR3: TGTGCCAGCAGCTTGGGGACAGGGGGCTCTCCGACAGATACGCAGTATTTT.

This rearrangement joins TRBV10-2 to TRBJ1-1; TRBD1 matches at 7 bases. The CDR3 totals 15 residues. Germline V CDR1 and CDR2: WSHSY, SAAADI. Losses at the gene ends were 6 bases for V and 7 bases for J; bases not matched to a gene: 14. DNA of the CDR3: TGCGCCAGCAGCGACAGGGACTTAAGGCCGAGTGAAGCTTTCTTT. Translated: CASSDRDLRPSEAFF.

The chain is built from TRBV6-5 and TRBJ2-6; no definite D call. Germline assignment: CDR1 MNHEY and CDR2 SVGAGI. The V and J ends lost 5 bases and 0 bases respectively, with 5 bases between them. This CDR3 comprises 14 residues. CDR3 nucleotides: TGTGCCAGCAGTCAATCCTCTGGGGCCAACGTCCTGACTTTC. It translates to CASSQSSGANVLTF.

The chain couples TRBV6-1 to TRBJ2-6; 8 bases are a match to TRBD1. V trimming: 3 bases; J trimming: 2 bases; junction bases outside the gene matches: 0. The CDR3 has 15 amino acids. Germline V gene data show CDR1 as MNHNS and CDR2 as SASEGT. DNA of the CDR3: TGTGCCAGCAGTGAGACAGGGGCTGGGGCCAACGTCCTGACTTTC. As protein: CASSETGAGANVLTF.

The chain couples TRBV27 to TRBJ1-2; TRBD1 matches 7 bases. The J segment lost 2 bases and the V segment lost 6 bases, leaving 6 bases of the junction unmatched. Germline-derived CDR1 and CDR2 are MNHEY and SMNVEV (reference sequence). The CDR3 is 14 amino acids. CDR3 amino acids: CASRLKQGNYGYTF. CDR3 coding DNA: TGTGCCAGCAGACTCAAACAGGGGAACTATGGCTACACCTTC.

V is TRBV4-1 and J is TRBJ1-3; no clear D gene. V lost 2 bases, J lost 0 bases, and 8 bases lay in between. The CDR3 has 15 residues. CDR1 and CDR2 from the germline V gene are MGHRA and YSYEKL. The DNA of the CDR3 is TGCGCCAGCAGCCAAAATATCGTCTCTGGAAACACCATATATTTT. Translated, it gives CASSQNIVSGNTIYF.

The rearrangement links TRBV28 to TRBJ1-3, with D tentatively TRBD1 (6 bases). V was cut by 5 bases and J by 3 bases, with 14 bases left in between. The CDR3 spans 15 residues. The germline V gene has CDR1 MDHEN and CDR2 SYDVKM. Here the CDR3 DNA reads TGTGCCAGCAGTATATCCGGGACATATGGAAACACCATATATTTT. It translates to CASSISGTYGNTIYF.

The chain recombines TRBV11-3 with TRBJ2-7; a weak D match, TRBD1 (6 bases). The germline V and J ends were trimmed by 0 bases and 9 bases, with 9 bases remaining between them. CDR3 size: 12 residues. The germline CDR1 and CDR2 sequences are SGHNT and YENEEA. CDR3 nucleotides: TGTGCCAGCAGCTTAGACGAGACAGGGCAGTACTTC. Amino acid sequence: CASSLDETGQYF.

The rearrangement uses TRBV7-6 and TRBJ1-5, with a tentative D call TRBD1 (6 bases). Trimming took 5 bases from V and 4 from J, leaving 9 bases between them. The CDR3 contains 13 residues. Per the germline V gene, CDR1 is SGHVS and CDR2 is FNYEAQ. The CDR3 sequence: CASSRDINQPQHF. CDR3 sequence (DNA): TGTGCCAGCAGCCGGGACATAAATCAGCCCCAGCATTTT.

This clone has a single count. V and J are TRBV5-1 and TRBJ1-2; TRBD1 might be the D (6 bases). The CDR3 has 17 amino acids. V shed 0 bases and J shed 3 bases, with 18 bases lying between them. Germline V gene sequence: CDR1 SGHRS, CDR2 YFSETQ. The chain's CDR3 is CASSLATGIFGDYGYTF. The DNA of the CDR3 is TGCGCCAGCAGCTTGGCCACAGGGATTTTTGGGGACTATGGCTACACCTTC.

The V call is TRBV11-3, the J call TRBJ2-7, with D perhaps matching TRBD2 (6 bases). V was clipped by 4 bases and J by 2 bases, with 12 bases between them. The germline gives CDR1 SGHNT, CDR2 YENEEA. This CDR3 spans 14 amino acids. CDR3 sequence: CASSSGTGPYEQYF. The DNA of the CDR3 is TGTGCCAGCAGCTCCGGGACTGGTCCCTACGAGCAGTACTTC.

The V gene is TRBV19, the J gene TRBJ1-3; D is possibly TRBD1 (6 bases). The V gene lost 7 bases and the J gene lost 1 base, with 8 bases spanning the gap. Germline CDR1 is LNHDA and CDR2 is SQIVND (reference sequence). The CDR3 has 13 amino acids. Written as DNA, the CDR3 is TGTGCCAGTACCACAGGGTCTGGAAACACCATATATTTT. Translated: CASTTGSGNTIYF.